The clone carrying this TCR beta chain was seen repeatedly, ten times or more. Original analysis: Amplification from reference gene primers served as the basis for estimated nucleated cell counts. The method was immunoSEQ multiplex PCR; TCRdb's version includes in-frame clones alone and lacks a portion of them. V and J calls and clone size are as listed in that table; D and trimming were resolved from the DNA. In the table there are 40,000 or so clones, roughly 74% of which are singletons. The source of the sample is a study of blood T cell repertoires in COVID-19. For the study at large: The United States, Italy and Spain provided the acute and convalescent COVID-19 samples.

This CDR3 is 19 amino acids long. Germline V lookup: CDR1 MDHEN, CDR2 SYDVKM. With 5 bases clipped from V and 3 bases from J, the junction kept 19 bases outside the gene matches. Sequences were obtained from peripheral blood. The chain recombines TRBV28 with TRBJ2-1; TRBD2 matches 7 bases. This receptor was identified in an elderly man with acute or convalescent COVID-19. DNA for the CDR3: TGTGCCAGCAGTCCCTGGTTTGAAAGTCGGGGGGAGAACTACAATGAGCAGTTCTTC. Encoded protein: CASSPWFESRGENYNEQFF.